This T cell receptor (beta chain) was retrieved from a study of T-cell reconstitution after alpha-beta-depleted transplantation in children. Germline V CDR1 and CDR2: SGHTS, YDEGEE. V dropped 0 bases and J dropped 5 bases, with 17 bases sitting between them. The CDR3 loop spans 16 amino acids. Of note for this clonotype: The antigen is unknown.

Study-wide findings and caveats: Reportedly, only several hundred clones from non-depleted graft cells drove alpha-beta T-cell counts at about two months. Certain patients had high TCRbeta diversity at day 60, and it came from recipient T cells and thymic progenitors that survived. Newly produced T cells mostly accounted for T-cell counts and diversity one year post-transplant.

Unique molecular identifiers were built into the TCRbeta library. One entry per CDR3 protein results from TCRdb running MiXCR on the PCR reads. The data hold roughly 670,000 distinct CDR3 sequences, with 13% observed a single time. V is TRBV5-8 and J is TRBJ2-5, with a tentative D call TRBD1 (6 bases). The sequenced sample was PBMCs, obtained before TCRalphabeta/CD19-depleted stem cell transplant. This receptor was taken from a girl aged 2 to 10 with congenital amegakaryocytic thrombocytopenia, due to receive a stem cell transplant. Here the CDR3 reads CASSLAVRQDGETQYF. The CDR3 DNA is TGTGCCAGCAGCTTGGCCGTACGACAGGACGGCGAGACCCAGTACTTC.